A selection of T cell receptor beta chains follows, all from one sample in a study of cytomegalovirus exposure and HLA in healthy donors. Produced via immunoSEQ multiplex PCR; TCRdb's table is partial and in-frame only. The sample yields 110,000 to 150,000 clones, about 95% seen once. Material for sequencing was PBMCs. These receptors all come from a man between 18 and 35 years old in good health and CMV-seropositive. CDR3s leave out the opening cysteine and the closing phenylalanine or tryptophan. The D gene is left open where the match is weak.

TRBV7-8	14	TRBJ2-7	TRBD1	ASSLVLRTGESGQY
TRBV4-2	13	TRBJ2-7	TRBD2	ASSQGLASSYEQY
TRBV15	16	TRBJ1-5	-	ATSRDRGAWGSNQPQH
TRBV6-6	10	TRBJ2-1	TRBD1	ASSLTGDEQF
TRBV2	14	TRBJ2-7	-	ASSEWLPVAPYEQY
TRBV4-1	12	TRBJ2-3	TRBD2	ASSSSGVTDTQY
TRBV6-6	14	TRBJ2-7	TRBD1	ASSSPGQVVGLGQY
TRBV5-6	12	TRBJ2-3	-	ASSSGSVTDTQY
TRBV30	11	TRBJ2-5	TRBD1	AGGTGVGETQY
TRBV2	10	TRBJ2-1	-	ARRDSFNEQF
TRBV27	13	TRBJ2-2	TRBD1	ASRTGQGSTGELF
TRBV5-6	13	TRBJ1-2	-	ASSYTPTGPYGYT
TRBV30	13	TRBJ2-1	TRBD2	AWSVGLASYNEQF
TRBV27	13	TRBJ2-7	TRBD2	ASSPGVSGIYEQY
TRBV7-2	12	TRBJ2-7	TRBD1	ASSWGQGAYEQY
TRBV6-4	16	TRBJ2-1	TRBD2	ASSWGRKREPPYNEQF
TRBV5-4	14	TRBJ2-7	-	ASSLLRWDSDSEQY
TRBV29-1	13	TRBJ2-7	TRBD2	SVRASGRLGYEQY
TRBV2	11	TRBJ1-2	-	ASSERINYGYT
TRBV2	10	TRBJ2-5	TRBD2	ASVGGEETQY
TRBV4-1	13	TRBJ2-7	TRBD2	ASSRLAETSYEQY
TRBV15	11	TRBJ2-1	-	ATRSSSYNEQF